The 8 T cell receptor beta chains reported below all come from one sample, sequenced in a study of cytomegalovirus exposure and HLA in healthy donors. TCRdb keeps only in-frame clones here, not all; method: immunoSEQ multiplex PCR. There are around 190,000 clones in the sample; about 81% occur only once, and 1.2% lies in the top ten. The source material was PBMCs. These receptors all come from a woman aged 25 to 39 in good health and CMV-seronegative.

By share, this clone counts as medium-sized. This chain connects TRBV15 to TRBJ2-7; 8 nucleotides align to TRBD1. Germline V gene lookup returns CDR1 LNHNV and CDR2 YYDKDF (reference sequence). This CDR3 is built from 15 residues. The J segment lost 4 bases and the V segment lost 8 bases, leaving 13 bases of the junction unmatched. CDR3 region: CATGSDRASSYEQYF. The DNA of the CDR3 is TGTGCCACCGGATCGGACAGGGCTTCGTCTTACGAGCAGTACTTC.

With regard to this clone: At one of its ends the junction is not consistent with the germline gene, which may arise from a read error. The CDR3 sequence: CASTLQGWNEQFF. As DNA, the CDR3 is TGTGCCAGCACTTTACAGGGTTGGAATGAGCAGTTCTTC. This chain joins TRBV28 and TRBJ2-1; TRBD1 is a possible D gene (6 bases). This CDR3 spans 13 amino acids. Per the germline V gene, CDR1 is MDHEN and CDR2 is SYDVKM.

V and J are TRBV27 and TRBJ2-7; 9 bases are shared with TRBD1. The CDR3 is 15 residues long. The ends lost 9 bases at V and 2 bases at J; junction bases unmatched: 11. Germline CDR1 MNHEY, CDR2 SMNVEV (reference sequence). The DNA of the CDR3 is TGTGCCAGTGGGACGGGACAGGGAGTCCCCTACGAGCAGTACTTC. Translation: CASGTGQGVPYEQYF.

The chain has TRBV6-1 and TRBJ1-2; D may be TRBD1 (5 bases). V was shortened by 6 bases and J by 3 bases, with 14 bases between the two germline ends. The germline V gene encodes CDR1 MNHNS and CDR2 SASEGT. The CDR3 is 14 amino acids. This chain's CDR3 is CASRIQVGDYGYTF. The CDR3 DNA sequence: TGTGCCAGCAGGATACAGGTTGGGGACTATGGCTACACCTTC.

To note about this clone: The same CDR3 is also encoded by other DNA sequences in this sample. The V call is TRBV27, the J call TRBJ2-1, with a tentative D call TRBD2 (7 bases). Trimming stripped 4 bases from V and 2 bases from J, with 9 bases between. CDR3 size: 14 residues. CDR1 is MNHEY, CDR2 SMNVEV, per germline (reference sequence). CDR3 region: CASSSGGPYNEQFF. Here the CDR3 DNA reads TGTGCCAGCAGTTCGGGGGGCCCCTACAATGAGCAGTTCTTC.

The chain is built from TRBV5-1 and TRBJ2-2; weak D call: TRBD2 (6 bases). From germline, CDR1 is SGHRS and CDR2 YFSETQ. This CDR3 region has 14 residues. Trimming left V 0 bases short and J 7 bases short, with 10 bases between. The chain's CDR3 is CASSLGLVGGELFF. CDR3 DNA: TGCGCCAGCAGCTTGGGACTAGTCGGCGGGGAGCTGTTTTTT.

A word on this clone: One end of the junction does not line up with germline, which may come from a read error. The chain combines TRBV6-6 with TRBJ2-2; a weak D match, TRBD2 (6 bases). The CDR3 is 14 amino acids. Germline CDR1 is MNHNY and CDR2 is SVGAGI (reference sequence). CDR3 sequence (DNA): TGTGCCAGCAGTTACGACTCGAACACCGGGGGGCTGTTTTTT. Its protein is CASSYDSNTGGLFF.

The table lists this clone with a few counts. The chain is built from TRBV5-1 and TRBJ2-2; TRBD1 matches 9 bases. The trim removed 5 bases at V and 4 bases at J, leaving 3 bases unmatched. CDR1 and CDR2 from the germline V gene are SGHRS and YFSETQ. This CDR3 is built from 14 residues. In DNA form, the CDR3 reads TGCGCCAGCAGGGGGACAGGGCGCACCGGGGAGCTGTTTTTT. Translating it yields CASRGTGRTGELFF.